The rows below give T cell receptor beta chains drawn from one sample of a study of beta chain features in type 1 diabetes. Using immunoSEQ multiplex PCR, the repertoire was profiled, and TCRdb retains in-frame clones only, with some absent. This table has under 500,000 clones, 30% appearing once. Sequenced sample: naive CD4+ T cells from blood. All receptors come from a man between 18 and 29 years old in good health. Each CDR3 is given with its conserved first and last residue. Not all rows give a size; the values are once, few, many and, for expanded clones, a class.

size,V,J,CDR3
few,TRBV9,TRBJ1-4,CASSVRDAQEKLFF
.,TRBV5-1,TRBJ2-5,CASSKDTSGRAETQYF
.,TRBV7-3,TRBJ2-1,CASSLTGLERGEQFF
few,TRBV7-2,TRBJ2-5,CASSLGGSQETQYF
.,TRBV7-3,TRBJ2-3,CASSLREMTSSPSTDTQYF
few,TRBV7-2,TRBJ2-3,CASSLVGTGARQYF
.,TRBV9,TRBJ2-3,CASSAQQGSDTQYF
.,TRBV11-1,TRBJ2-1,CASRGQGIYNEQFF
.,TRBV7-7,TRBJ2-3,CASSLGSTDTQYF
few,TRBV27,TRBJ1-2,CASSFSYSNYGYTF
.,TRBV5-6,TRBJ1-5,CASSRVNQPQHF
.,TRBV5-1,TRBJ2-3,CASSDSGQNTDTQYF
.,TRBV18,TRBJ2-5,CASSRDITETQYF
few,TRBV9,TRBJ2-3,CASSVQTRADTQYF
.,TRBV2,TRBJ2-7,CASRSLQGRRFEQYF
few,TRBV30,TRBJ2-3,CAWSVLGAGGHF
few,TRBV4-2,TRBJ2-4,CASSIGGRAENIQYF
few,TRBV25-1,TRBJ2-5,CASSELQGVETQYF
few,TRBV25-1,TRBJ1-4,CASSDWTATNEKLFF
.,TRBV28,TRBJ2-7,CATKHGTRYNQYEQYF
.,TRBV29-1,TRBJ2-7,CSVSPLAGGLGEQYF
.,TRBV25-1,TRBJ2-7,CASRASGRYEQYF
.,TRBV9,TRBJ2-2,CASSPPGGGFTGELFF
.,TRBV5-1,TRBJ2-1,CASRDTNNEQFF
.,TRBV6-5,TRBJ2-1,CASSQRGGEQFF
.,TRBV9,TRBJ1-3,CASSTPGQGYGNTIYF
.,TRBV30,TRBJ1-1,CAWSVFRDTLGTEAFF